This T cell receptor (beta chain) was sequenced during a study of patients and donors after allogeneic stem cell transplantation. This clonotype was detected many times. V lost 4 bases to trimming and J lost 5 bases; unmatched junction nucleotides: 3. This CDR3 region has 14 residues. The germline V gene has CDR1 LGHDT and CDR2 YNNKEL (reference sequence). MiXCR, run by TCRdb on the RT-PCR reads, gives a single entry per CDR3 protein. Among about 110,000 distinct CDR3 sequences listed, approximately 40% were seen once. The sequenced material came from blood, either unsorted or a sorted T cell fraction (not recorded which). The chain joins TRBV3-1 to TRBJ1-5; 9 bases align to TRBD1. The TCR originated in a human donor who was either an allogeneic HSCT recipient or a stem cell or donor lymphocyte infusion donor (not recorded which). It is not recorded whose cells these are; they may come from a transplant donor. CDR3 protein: CASSPGQGDQPQHF. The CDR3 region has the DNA TGTGCCAGCAGCCCGGGACAGGGAGATCAGCCCCAGCATTTT.